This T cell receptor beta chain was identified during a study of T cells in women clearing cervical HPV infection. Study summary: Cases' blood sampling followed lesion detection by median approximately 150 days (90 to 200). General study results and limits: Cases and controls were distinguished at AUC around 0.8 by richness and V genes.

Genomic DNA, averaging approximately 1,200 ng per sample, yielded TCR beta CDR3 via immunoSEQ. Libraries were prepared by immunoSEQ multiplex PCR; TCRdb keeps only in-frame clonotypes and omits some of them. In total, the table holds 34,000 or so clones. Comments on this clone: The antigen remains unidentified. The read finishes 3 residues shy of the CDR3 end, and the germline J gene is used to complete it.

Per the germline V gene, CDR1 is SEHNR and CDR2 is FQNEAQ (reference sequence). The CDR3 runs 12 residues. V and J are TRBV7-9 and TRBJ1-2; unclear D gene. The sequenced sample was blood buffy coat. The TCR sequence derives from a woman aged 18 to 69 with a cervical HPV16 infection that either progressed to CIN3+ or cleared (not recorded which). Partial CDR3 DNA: TGTGCCAGCAGCTCTATTGACTACGAC. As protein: CASSSIDYD. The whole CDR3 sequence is CASSSIDYDYTF.